Following are 10 T cell receptor beta chains from one sample sequenced in a study of T-cell memory formation after mild COVID-19. One entry per CDR3 protein, called by TCRdb with MiXCR from the 5' RACE reads. Of about 430,000 distinct CDR3 sequences listed, roughly 17% were seen once; the top ten hold 20% to 25%. The sequencing sample was made of PBMCs or a T cell subset sorted from them (not recorded which). Receptors were obtained from a man in his late teens or twenties who had mild COVID-19 (a few samples of this study predate the infection). Cell type and time point are not known.

This clonotype was detected many times. The chain joins TRBV20-1 to TRBJ1-2, with TRBD1 as a possible D gene (6 bases). Germline CDR1 is DFQATT and CDR2 is SNEGSKA (reference sequence). The CDR3 is 13 residues long. V was trimmed by 6 bases and J by 4 bases, leaving 15 bases between them. Here the CDR3 DNA reads TGCAGTGCCACAGGGCATGGAGGCTATGGCTACACCTTC. Amino acid sequence: CSATGHGGYGYTF.

The chain joins TRBV6-5 to TRBJ2-6; D uncertain. The V end was cut by 2 bases, the J end by 4 bases, with 6 bases between. This CDR3 is built from 14 residues. The germline V gene encodes CDR1 MNHEY and CDR2 SVGAGI. CDR3 sequence: CASSYLAGANVLTF. The CDR3 coding sequence is TGTGCCAGCAGTTACCTGGCCGGGGCCAACGTCCTGACTTTC.

The chain carries TRBV7-9 and TRBJ2-3; D ambiguous. The V end was cut by 3 bases, the J end by 0 bases, with 13 bases between. Per germline, CDR1 SEHNR and CDR2 FQNEAQ (reference sequence). The CDR3 is 16 residues long. In DNA, the CDR3 is TGTGCCAGCAGCTTGTCCCTAGTAACTAGCACAGATACGCAGTATTTT. Its protein is CASSLSLVTSTDTQYF.

Only a few counts were recorded for this clonotype. The chain employs TRBV7-9 and TRBJ1-4; tentative D call: TRBD1 (6 bases). Germline V gene sequence: CDR1 SEHNR, CDR2 FQNEAQ (reference sequence). The V gene lost 5 bases and the J gene lost 11 bases, with 15 bases spanning the gap. The CDR3 length is 13 residues. In DNA, the CDR3 is TGTGCCAGCAGCCTATTTACAGGGATCAAACTGTTTTTT. The encoded protein is CASSLFTGIKLFF.

V gene TRBV12-3 or TRBV12-4 combines with J gene TRBJ2-7; D not certain. This CDR3 is 13 amino acids long. The V gene lost 7 bases and the J gene lost 0 bases, with 10 bases spanning the gap. CDR3 sequence: CASTTGSSYEQYF. CDR3 DNA sequence: TGTGCCAGCACAACGGGCAGCTCCTACGAGCAGTACTTC.

The gene calls are TRBV6-6 and TRBJ1-1, with 7 bases aligning to TRBD1. This CDR3 is 14 amino acids long. The germline CDR1 and CDR2 sequences are MNHNY and SVGAGI (reference sequence). With V trimmed by 5 bases and J by 4 bases, 7 bases remained unmatched. The CDR3 sequence is CASSPGGRVTEAFF. The CDR3 DNA is TGTGCCAGCAGTCCAGGGGGTCGGGTCACTGAAGCTTTCTTT.

This clonotype occurred a few times. The chain links TRBV12-3 or TRBV12-4 to TRBJ1-5; unclear D gene. The CDR3 is 15 residues long. The germline V and J ends were trimmed by 3 bases and 3 bases, with 12 bases remaining between them. This CDR3 is CASSLGRFVNQPQHF. The CDR3 DNA reads as TGTGCCAGCAGTTTGGGGAGGTTCGTCAATCAGCCCCAGCATTTT.

This clonotype was seen a handful of times. This chain links TRBV5-1 with TRBJ2-1; 7 bases map to TRBD2. Germline trimming cut 5 bases from V and 5 bases from J; bases unmatched to any gene: 7. This CDR3 is 14 amino acids long. The germline CDR1 and CDR2 sequences are SGHRS and YFSETQ. CDR3 sequence (DNA): TGCGCCAGCAGTTACCGCGGGGGTAACAATGAGCAGTTCTTC. It is translated as CASSYRGGNNEQFF.

This chain joins TRBV5-1 and TRBJ1-6; 11 bases map to TRBD1. The trim removed 0 bases at V and 11 bases at J, leaving 7 bases unmatched. The CDR3 contains 16 residues. The germline V gene encodes CDR1 SGHRS and CDR2 YFSETQ. Here the CDR3 DNA reads TGCGCCAGCAGCTTGGCTCCGGGACAGGGGGTTGCACCCCTCCACTTT. Translated: CASSLAPGQGVAPLHF.

V usage is TRBV7-2 and J usage is TRBJ1-6, with D perhaps matching TRBD1 (5 bases). This CDR3 contains 16 residues. Germline assignment: CDR1 SGHTA and CDR2 FQGNSA. The germline V and J ends were trimmed by 2 bases and 5 bases, with 13 bases remaining between them. CDR3 nucleotides: TGTGCCAGCAGCTTAAGAGGGAGGGGTGATAATTCACCCCTCCACTTT. It translates to CASSLRGRGDNSPLHF.